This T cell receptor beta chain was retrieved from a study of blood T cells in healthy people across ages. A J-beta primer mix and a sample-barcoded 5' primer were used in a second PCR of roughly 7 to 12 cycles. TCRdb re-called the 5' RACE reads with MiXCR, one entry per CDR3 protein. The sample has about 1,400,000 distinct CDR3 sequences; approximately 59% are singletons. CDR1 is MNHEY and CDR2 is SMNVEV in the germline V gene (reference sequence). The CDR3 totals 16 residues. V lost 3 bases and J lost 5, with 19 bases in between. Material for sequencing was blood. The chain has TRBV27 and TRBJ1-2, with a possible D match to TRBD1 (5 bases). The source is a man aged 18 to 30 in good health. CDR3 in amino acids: CASSFLGGTTSYGYTF. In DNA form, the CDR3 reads TGTGCCAGCAGTTTTCTGGGGGGGACGACGTCGTATGGCTACACCTTC.